A selection of T cell receptor beta chains follows, all from one sample in a study of T cell responses to AZD1222 COVID-19 vaccine. Assay used: immunoSEQ multiplex PCR; TCRdb lists only in-frame clones, some missing. The table records 33,000 or so clones, 88% of them present only once. The source material was peripheral blood, sampled 28 days after the second AZD1222 dose. The origin of the receptors is an adult who received the AZD1222 COVID-19 vaccine. Both conserved end residues are part of each CDR3. D genes are given only for firm matches. A clone size is listed for some rows: how often the clone was seen (once, few, many), or a class if it is expanded.

J gene | clone size | V gene | D gene | CDR3 DNA | CDR3 protein
TRBJ1-5 | - | TRBV7-9 | - | TGTGCCAGCAGCCAGTCCGGGTTCCAGCCCCAGCATTTT | CASSQSGFQPQHF
TRBJ1-1 | - | TRBV6-5 | - | TGTGCCAGCAGTTCCCAGGGGTTTTACACTGAAGCTTTCTTT | CASSSQGFYTEAFF
TRBJ2-7 | - | TRBV27 | - | TGTGCCAGCAGTTTGAGAGGACCCTCCTACGAGCAGTACTTC | CASSLRGPSYEQYF
TRBJ2-3 | - | TRBV28 | TRBD1 | TGTGCCAGCAGGAGTACGGGACAGACAGATACGCAGTATTTT | CASRSTGQTDTQYF
TRBJ1-4 | - | TRBV19 | TRBD1 | TGTGCCACCCAAGGACAGGGCCCTAATGAAAAACTGTTTTTT | CATQGQGPNEKLFF
TRBJ2-1 | - | TRBV6-4 | TRBD2 | TGTGCCAGCAGTCAGCGGGAGATGAATGAGCAGTTCTTC | CASSQREMNEQFF
TRBJ2-3 | once | TRBV18 | TRBD1 | TGTGCCAGCTCACCCGGGGGACAGGGCACAGATACGCAGTATTTT | CASSPGGQGTDTQYF
TRBJ1-2 | - | TRBV25-1 | TRBD1 | TGTGCCAGCAGTGCCGGGACAGGCTATGGCTACACCTTC | CASSAGTGYGYTF
TRBJ1-1 | - | TRBV7-9 | TRBD1 | TGTGCCAGCAGCTTACGCGAGTTGGGACAGGGGGCGGGAACTGAAGCTTTCTTT | CASSLRELGQGAGTEAFF
TRBJ1-1 | - | TRBV10-3 | - | TGTGCCAGCAGTGACTTGGGGAACACTGAAGCTTTCTTT | CASSDLGNTEAFF
TRBJ1-2 | - | TRBV7-9 | TRBD1 | TGTGCCAGCAGCTTAGCGGGGGGACAGGTCCCTGGTGGCTACACCTTC | CASSLAGGQVPGGYTF
TRBJ1-4 | - | TRBV30 | TRBD1 | TGTGCCTGGAGGCTTGCCGGGACAGGGTTTGAAAAACTGTTTTTT | CAWRLAGTGFEKLFF
TRBJ2-7 | - | TRBV12-3/TRBV12-4 | - | TGTGCCAGCAGTTGGACAGAGACCTACGAGCAGTACTTC | CASSWTETYEQYF
TRBJ1-5 | - | TRBV19 | - | TGTGCCAGTACCCCAAGAGACGGGGATAGCAATCAGCCCCAGCATTTT | CASTPRDGDSNQPQHF
TRBJ1-2 | - | TRBV7-8 | - | TGTGCCAGCAGCTTTAACAGGGAATCCTATGGCTACACCTTC | CASSFNRESYGYTF
TRBJ1-5 | - | TRBV4-3 | - | TGCGCCAGCAGCCAAGACTTTAGGGCAGATTATCAGCCCCAGCATTTT | CASSQDFRADYQPQHF
TRBJ2-7 | - | TRBV5-1 | - | TGCGCCAGGATTTCCGGGACTGGGATCTACGAGCAGTACTTC | CARISGTGIYEQYF